The clone carrying this T cell receptor (beta chain) is a singleton in its sample. The second PCR ran about 6 to 11 cycles with a sample-barcoded 5' primer and J-beta primers. MiXCR, applied by TCRdb to the 5' RACE reads, yields one record per CDR3 protein. Here the sample spans hundreds of thousands of distinct CDR3 sequences, 29% being singletons. This specimen belongs to a study of blood T cells in healthy people across ages. The CDR3 has 13 amino acids. The V gene's germline CDR1 is MNHEY and CDR2 SVGEGT. V lost 4 bases and J 8 bases, leaving 14 bases between the germline ends. Sequencing was carried out using blood. The receptor was derived from a woman at least 80 years old in good health. The chain joins TRBV6-2 or TRBV6-3 to TRBJ1-2; D is unclear. CDR3: CASSSASAGGYTF. CDR3 sequence (DNA): TGTGCCAGCAGTTCTGCGAGTGCAGGCGGCTACACCTTC.